Each of the 32 T cell receptor beta chains below was sequenced from the same sample in a study of blood T cells in healthy people across ages (dated by TCRdb to 2013 to 2016). To prepare the library, 5' RACE was applied. Sequencing was performed on an Illumina HiSeq 2500. A second PCR of about 6 to 11 cycles was performed with a sample-barcoded 5' primer and a J-beta primer mix. TCRdb itself trimmed the public reads at Q25 with fastp, ran MiXCR and retained productive beta chains. Every CDR3 protein is listed once, alongside the most common genes and DNA of its rows. Counted in this sample were 800,000 to 1,300,000 distinct CDR3 sequences; 20% to 25% of them appeared once. About 0.8% of the sample is in the top ten clones. These sequences were also reported in another study, on T cells of mothers and their children.

Sequencing used blood. The receptors come from a girl aged 2 to 10 in good health.

A note on this clonotype: A much larger clone differs by one base, so this may be a read error. The chain joins TRBV9 to TRBJ2-3; D is undetermined. CDR3 length equals 15 residues. The ends were cut back, 3 bases at V and 5 bases at J, with 16 bases in the middle. Germline CDR1 SGDLS, CDR2 YYNGEE. The CDR3 bases are TGTGCCAGCAGCGGGAGATCTGACGCCAAAGATACGCAGTATTTT. Its translation is CASSGRSDAKDTQYF.

The J gene is TRBJ1-1, the V gene TRBV29-1; possible D gene TRBD1, 5 bases. Germline V gene sequence: CDR1 SQVTM, CDR2 ANQGSEA. CDR3 size: 12 residues. CDR3 in DNA: TGCACCGCGGCAGGGATGGACACTGAAGCTTTCTTT. It yields the protein CTAAGMDTEAFF.

This chain uses TRBV6-5 with TRBJ2-7; a weak D match, TRBD1 (6 bases). The CDR3 runs to 15 residues. Trimming removed 2 bases from V and 4 bases from J, with 15 bases in between. Per the germline V gene, CDR1 is MNHEY and CDR2 is SVGAGI. CDR3 sequence: CASSYDVNRAYEQYF. The CDR3 DNA follows: TGTGCCAGCAGTTACGACGTGAACAGGGCTTACGAGCAGTACTTC.

This clonotype has more than one count but fewer than ten. This rearrangement joins TRBV6-2 or TRBV6-3 to TRBJ1-1; weak D call: TRBD1 (5 bases). The germline CDR1 and CDR2 sequences are MNHEY and SVGEGT. The CDR3 contains 18 residues. Deletions cut 2 bases from V and 3 bases from J, with 22 bases between. DNA for the CDR3: TGTGCCAGCAGTTACACTTGGGGAACTCCTGGGACTTACACTGAAGCTTTCTTT. Amino acids: CASSYTWGTPGTYTEAFF.

This chain connects TRBV7-2 to TRBJ1-2; 7 bases are a match to TRBD1. The V segment lost 1 base and the J segment 0 bases; nucleotides outside the gene matches: 5. Germline values: CDR1 SGHTA, CDR2 FQGNSA. The CDR3 is 16 residues long. The CDR3 DNA follows: TGTGCCAGCAGCTTAGGAGGGGGCGCGTCTAACTATGGCTACACCTTC. It encodes CASSLGGGASNYGYTF.

The V and J genes are TRBV20-1 and TRBJ2-3; tentative D call: TRBD2 (6 bases). The CDR3 covers 16 residues. Germline-derived CDR1 and CDR2 are DFQATT and SNEGSKA (reference sequence). V lost 1 base and J 0 bases, leaving 14 bases between the germline ends. Here the CDR3 reads CSARAYSGPSTDTQYF. In DNA, the CDR3 is TGCAGTGCTAGAGCTTATAGCGGACCTAGCACAGATACGCAGTATTTT.

The chain couples TRBV3-1 to TRBJ2-7; D is undetermined. V lost 2 bases, J lost 5 bases, and 7 bases lay in between. The CDR3 sequence is 12 residues long. Germline V gives CDR1 LGHDT, CDR2 YNNKEL (reference sequence). The chain's CDR3 is CASSQKGNEQYF. The CDR3 coding sequence is TGTGCCAGCAGCCAAAAAGGGAACGAGCAGTACTTC.

This chain connects TRBV11-2 to TRBJ2-7; possibly TRBD2 for D (6 bases). Germline CDR1 SGHAT, CDR2 FQNNGV. CDR3 length equals 14 residues. V shed 5 bases and J shed 4 bases, with 15 bases lying between them. The CDR3 DNA reads TGTGCCAGCAGCCTCAACCTTGGGACTTACGAGCAGTACTTC. Residues: CASSLNLGTYEQYF.

This clonotype was seen more than once but under ten times. The chain couples TRBV5-1 to TRBJ1-1, with a tentative D call TRBD1 (6 bases). Trimming shortened V by 0 bases and J by 3 bases, and 12 bases separated the two germline ends. CDR1 SGHRS and CDR2 YFSETQ come from the germline V gene. The CDR3 is made up of 15 amino acids. The CDR3 sequence is CASSLATGYDTEAFF. DNA for the CDR3: TGCGCCAGCAGCTTGGCCACAGGGTACGACACTGAAGCTTTCTTT. Full variable domain (remainder filled in from reference TRBV5-1 and TRBJ1-1): KAGVTQTPRYLIKTRGQQVTLSCSPISGHRSVSWYQQTPGQGLQFLFEYFSETQRNKGNFPGRFSGRQFSNSRSEMNVSTLELGDSALYLCASSLATGYDTEAFFGQGTRLTVV.

This chain uses TRBV6-4 with TRBJ2-5; TRBD1 matches 8 bases. The J call may be in error: the DNA end matches TRBJ2-7 better. Per the germline V gene, CDR1 is MRHNA and CDR2 is SNTAGT. The CDR3 is 17 residues long. The CDR3 bases are TGTGCCAGCAGTGGCGAAGTTGGACAGGGAAGCTCCTACGAGCAGTACTTC. It specifies CASSGEVGQGSSYEQYF.

This clonotype was detected only a few times. The chain has TRBV11-1 and TRBJ2-1; TRBD2 matches at 7 bases. Germline assignment: CDR1 SGHAT and CDR2 FQDESV (reference sequence). The CDR3 has 15 amino acids. V lost 6 bases, J lost 1 base, and 6 bases stayed unmatched. The CDR3 DNA reads as TGTGCCAGCAGAGCAGGGCGGGGGTCCTACAATGAGCAGTTCTTC. This codes for CASRAGRGSYNEQFF.

This clonotype was counted between two and nine times. The chain employs TRBV20-1 and TRBJ1-2; a possible D gene is TRBD1 (5 bases). This CDR3 contains 13 residues. The V gene's germline CDR1 is DFQATT and CDR2 SNEGSKA (reference sequence). Trimming took off 5 bases at V and 6 bases at J, with 16 bases between the two ends. The CDR3 loop reads CSASEGTYNGYTF. CDR3 in DNA: TGCAGTGCTTCCGAGGGGACCTACAATGGCTACACCTTC.

The V call is TRBV7-2, the J call TRBJ2-5; D might be TRBD2 (5 bases). The ends were cut back, 5 bases at V and 3 bases at J, with 10 bases in the middle. The CDR3 is 13 residues long. Looked up from germline, CDR1 is SGHTA and CDR2 is FQGNSA. The CDR3 DNA follows: TGTGCCAGCAGCACGCAGAGGGAAGAGACCCAGTACTTC. It specifies CASSTQREETQYF. The full variable domain, in which reference TRBV7-2 and TRBJ2-5 provide the parts outside the CDR3, is GAGVSQSPSNKVTEKGKDVELRCDPISGHTALYWYRQSLGQGLEFLIYFQGNSAPDKSGLPSDRFSAERTGGSVSTLTIQRTQQEDSAVYLCASSTQREETQYFGPGTRLLVL.

The chain recombines TRBV6-2 or TRBV6-3 with TRBJ2-5; TRBD2 matches 8 bases. The J segment lost 1 base and the V segment lost 9 bases, leaving 4 bases of the junction unmatched. The CDR3 totals 13 residues. Germline lookup yields CDR1 MNHEY and CDR2 SVGEGT. The CDR3 region is CASIAGIQETQYF. As DNA, the CDR3 is TGTGCCAGTATAGCGGGGATCCAAGAGACCCAGTACTTC.

The chain carries TRBV6-5 and TRBJ1-1; 8 bases fit TRBD1. The CDR3 has 13 residues. Germline V gene data show CDR1 as MNHEY and CDR2 as SVGAGI. With V trimmed by 2 bases and J by 7 bases, 3 bases remained unmatched. The CDR3 DNA reads TGTGCCAGCAGTTACGGGACAGGCCTTGAAGCTTTCTTT. Translated: CASSYGTGLEAFF.

The genes are TRBV5-1 and TRBJ1-6; D gene ambiguous. In germline, CDR1 is SGHRS, CDR2 YFSETQ. V lost 5 bases, J lost 8 bases, and 14 bases lay in between. The CDR3 runs 14 residues. In nucleotides, the CDR3 is TGCGCCAGCAGACAAGCCCTATCAGATTCACCCCTCCACTTT. Encoded protein: CASRQALSDSPLHF.

The rearrangement uses TRBV20-1 and TRBJ2-1, with 11 bases matching TRBD1. This CDR3 comprises 14 residues. Germline CDR1 DFQATT, CDR2 SNEGSKA (reference sequence). The junction had 6 bases not matched to a gene; V was cut back by 4 bases and J by 7 bases. Here the CDR3 DNA reads TGCAGTGCTACGGACAGGGGGCTGTGGAATGAGCAGTTCTTC. Protein product: CSATDRGLWNEQFF.

This clonotype turned up a few times. The chain combines TRBV14 with TRBJ2-7; D uncertain. V shed 6 bases and J shed 0 bases, with 9 bases lying between them. The CDR3 has 13 amino acids. Per germline, CDR1 SGHDN and CDR2 FVKESK. CDR3 DNA: TGTGCCAGCAGTCAATACAACTCCTACGAGCAGTACTTC. The encoded protein is CASSQYNSYEQYF. Combining the CDR3 with reference TRBV14 and TRBJ2-7 gives the whole variable domain EAGVTQFPSHSVIEKGQTVTLRCDPISGHDNLYWYRRVMGKEIKFLLHFVKESKQDESGMPNNRFLAERTGGTYSTLKVQPAELEDSGVYFCASSQYNSYEQYFGPGTRLTVT.

This clonotype has only a few counts. The V and J genes are TRBV29-1 and TRBJ2-2; D is unresolved. Per the germline V gene, CDR1 is SQVTM and CDR2 is ANQGSEA. The CDR3 has 13 residues. The V and J ends lost 8 bases and 0 bases respectively, with 10 bases between them. CDR3 DNA: TGCAGCTTTGGGCACGCGAACACCGGGGAGCTGTTTTTT. Encoded protein: CSFGHANTGELFF.

This clonotype has only a few counts. The V and J genes are TRBV6-5 and TRBJ1-2; the D is unclear. Germline V gene sequence: CDR1 MNHEY, CDR2 SVGAGI. The CDR3 consists of 12 residues. Trimming removed 2 bases at V and 1 base at J, with 2 bases between. The CDR3 DNA reads as TGTGCCAGCAGTTACGATAACTATGGCTACACCTTC. Translating it yields CASSYDNYGYTF.

The V and J genes are TRBV7-6 and TRBJ1-4; D perhaps matches TRBD1 (5 bases). V shed 8 bases and J shed 0 bases, with 10 bases lying between them. Germline assignment: CDR1 SGHVS and CDR2 FNYEAQ. CDR3 length: 14 amino acids. The CDR3 sequence: CASGTRATNEKLFF. Written as DNA, the CDR3 is TGTGCCAGCGGCACCAGGGCAACTAATGAAAAACTGTTTTTT.

The table lists this clonotype with a few counts. The chain couples TRBV24-1 to TRBJ2-5; 15 nucleotides align to TRBD2. CDR3 length: 20 residues. From germline, CDR1 is KGHDR and CDR2 SFDVKD. Losses at the gene ends were 2 bases for V and 5 bases for J; bases not matched to a gene: 14. This CDR3 is CATSDSLGLAGGQTEETQYF. The CDR3 nucleotides read TGTGCCACCAGTGATTCCCTGGGACTAGCGGGGGGACAGACGGAGGAGACCCAGTACTTC.

The chain links TRBV5-1 to TRBJ2-1; D perhaps matches TRBD1 (6 bases). V was shortened by 4 bases and J by 8 bases, with 19 bases between the two germline ends. Germline V gene lookup returns CDR1 SGHRS and CDR2 YFSETQ. The CDR3 length is 15 residues. CDR3 amino acids: CASSHGQVHRDEQFF. CDR3 sequence (DNA): TGCGCCAGCAGCCATGGGCAGGTCCACAGGGATGAGCAGTTCTTC. Variable domain in full (rest from reference TRBV5-1 and TRBJ2-1): KAGVTQTPRYLIKTRGQQVTLSCSPISGHRSVSWYQQTPGQGLQFLFEYFSETQRNKGNFPGRFSGRQFSNSRSEMNVSTLELGDSALYLCASSHGQVHRDEQFFGPGTRLTVL.

This clonotype has a handful of counts. The chain links TRBV5-1 to TRBJ2-5; possibly TRBD1 for D (5 bases). Germline V gives CDR1 SGHRS, CDR2 YFSETQ. The V and J ends lost 7 bases and 3 bases respectively, with 19 bases between them. This CDR3 has 15 amino acids. DNA of the CDR3: TGCGCCAGCGGCCTGTATGGGGCAAACGAAGAGACCCAGTACTTC. It yields the protein CASGLYGANEETQYF. The full variable domain, with the rest looked up from reference TRBV5-1 and TRBJ2-5, is KAGVTQTPRYLIKTRGQQVTLSCSPISGHRSVSWYQQTPGQGLQFLFEYFSETQRNKGNFPGRFSGRQFSNSRSEMNVSTLELGDSALYLCASGLYGANEETQYFGPGTRLLVL.

The sample holds a few counts of this clonotype. The chain couples TRBV20-1 to TRBJ1-1, with a tentative D call TRBD1 (6 bases). Trimming cost V 7 bases and J 1 base, with 13 bases left between them. This CDR3 has 13 residues. CDR1 is DFQATT and CDR2 is SNEGSKA in the germline V gene (reference sequence). The CDR3 loop is CSVCRGGNTEAFF. In nucleotides, the CDR3 is TGCAGTGTGTGTAGGGGGGGGAACACTGAAGCTTTCTTT.

The CDR3 nucleotides read TGTGCCAGCAGTTTAACTTCGTCCCCCCGGAATGAGCAGTTCTTC. It codes for CASSLTSSPRNEQFF. This chain joins TRBV27 and TRBJ2-1; D gene uncertain. This CDR3 comprises 15 residues. Germline V gene data show CDR1 as MNHEY and CDR2 as SMNVEV (reference sequence). Trimming pared 2 bases from V and 7 bases from J, leaving 15 bases between.

This chain connects TRBV29-1 to TRBJ1-2; no firm D call. The CDR3 extends over 12 amino acids. The V end lost 4 bases, the J end lost 4 bases, and 10 bases lay between the germline ends. Germline V CDR1 and CDR2: SQVTM, ANQGSEA. The CDR3: CSVVAGTYGYTF. The CDR3 DNA reads TGCAGCGTTGTGGCAGGCACCTATGGCTACACCTTC.

This clonotype came up a few times. The chain links TRBV15 to TRBJ2-5, with 9 bases identical to TRBD2. The CDR3 is 14 amino acids. The germline gives CDR1 LNHNV, CDR2 YYDKDF (reference sequence). The V segment lost 5 bases and the J segment 4 bases; nucleotides outside the gene matches: 5. The CDR3 sequence: CATSGNSGGETQYF. DNA for the CDR3: TGTGCCACCAGCGGAAATAGCGGGGGAGAGACCCAGTACTTC.

This clonotype was recorded a few times. The V and J genes are TRBV4-1 and TRBJ1-4; D is perhaps TRBD1 (5 bases). Trimming took 5 bases from V and 5 from J, leaving 18 bases between them. Germline CDR1 and CDR2: MGHRA and YSYEKL. The CDR3 totals 16 residues. The DNA for the CDR3 is TGCGCCAGCAGCGTAATTTCGGGACGGGGGAATGAAAAACTGTTTTTT. Translated: CASSVISGRGNEKLFF.

The chain joins TRBV12-3 or TRBV12-4 to TRBJ2-2; D is perhaps TRBD2 (5 bases). V gave up 7 bases and J gave up 1 base, with 16 bases separating them. The CDR3 is made up of 16 amino acids. CDR3 nucleotide sequence: TGTGCCAGCACCCACACGGGGAGTCTGAACACCGGGGAGCTGTTTTTT. The encoded protein is CASTHTGSLNTGELFF.

This clonotype has just a few counts. The chain employs TRBV12-3 or TRBV12-4 and TRBJ2-5; 7 bases map to TRBD1. J was trimmed by 5 bases and V by 6 bases; bases with no gene match: 12. The CDR3 length is 15 residues. CDR3 amino acids: CASSRLHRGAETQYF. CDR3 in DNA: TGTGCCAGCAGCCGCCTCCACAGGGGTGCGGAGACCCAGTACTTC.

CDR3 DNA: TGTGCCAGCCTACGGCGGCGGGGGGAAGCGGGACTCGCCGGGGAGCTGTTTTTT. The encoded protein is CASLRRRGEAGLAGELFF. This sequence joins TRBV5-6 and TRBJ2-2; 8 nucleotides line up with TRBD2. Germline values: CDR1 SGHDT, CDR2 YYEEEE. The junction had 20 bases not matched to a gene; V was cut back by 7 bases and J by 6 bases. This CDR3 has 18 residues.